The T cell receptor (beta chain) described here comes from a study of beta chain features in type 1 diabetes. Study-wide results and limits: It was among patients, rather than healthy donors, that naive, central memory and Treg TCRB repertoires appeared more similar. Moderate but significant shortening of TCRB CDR3s was recorded in all four CD4+ subsets from Type 1 diabetes patients.

This clone was observed a handful of times. Its antigen is unknown. The CDR3 covers 16 residues. Germline V gene data show CDR1 as MGHDK and CDR2 as SYGVNS. V was pared by 4 bases and J by 4 bases, with 17 bases between. All of the isolated RNA was reverse transcribed, so expressed TCRB transcripts were sequenced. Naive, central memory and regulatory T cell samples averaged about 3.57 million reads. The assay was immunoSEQ multiplex PCR, and TCRdb's table has in-frame clones only and misses some. The sample has 600,000 to 700,000 clones, 9.5% to 15% seen once; the top ten hold more than 0.1%. The V call is TRBV25-1, the J call TRBJ2-1, with D possibly called TRBD1 or TRBD2 (5 bases each). The clonotype was recovered from a man younger than 40 with type 1 diabetes. Sequencing input: naive CD4+ T cells from blood. The CDR3 region has the DNA TGTGCCAGCAGTGCCCCCGGGACCCTAAAATACAATGAGCAGTTCTTC. This sequence encodes CASSAPGTLKYNEQFF.